This entry features one T cell receptor beta chain sequence. This CDR3 comprises 15 residues. Germline V gene sequence: CDR1 SGHDN, CDR2 FVKESK. With 0 bases removed from V and 4 bases from J, the gap between germline ends came to 12 bases. The data were produced by immunoSEQ multiplex PCR, yet TCRdb's version contains in-frame clones alone and is incomplete. Of some 50,000 clones in the sample, approximately 87% were seen once. This sample was included in a study of OX40 agonist ivuxolimab in advanced cancers. Looking at the study overall: Ivuxolimab, an agonist antibody against OX40 (CD134), was given to patients.

This TCR derives from an adult with an advanced solid tumor such as melanoma, head and neck, liver or kidney cancer. This chain uses TRBV14 with TRBJ1-2; no reliable D call. This specimen was CD4+ or CD8+ T cells sorted from blood, taken in a trial of the OX40 agonist ivuxolimab. The CDR3 DNA reads TGTGCCAGCAGCCAAGAAACGGGTCGGAGCTATGGCTACACCTTC. Its protein is CASSQETGRSYGYTF.